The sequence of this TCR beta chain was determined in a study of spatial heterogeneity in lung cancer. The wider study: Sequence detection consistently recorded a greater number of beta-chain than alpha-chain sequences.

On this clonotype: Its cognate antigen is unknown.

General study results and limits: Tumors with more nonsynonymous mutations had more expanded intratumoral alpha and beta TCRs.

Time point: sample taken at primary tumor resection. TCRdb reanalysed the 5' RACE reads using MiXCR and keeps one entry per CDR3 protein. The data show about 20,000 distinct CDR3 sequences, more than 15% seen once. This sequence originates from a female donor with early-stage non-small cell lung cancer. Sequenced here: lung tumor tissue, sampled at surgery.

The CDR3 sequence is CASRLAPTLADEQFF. The CDR3, as DNA: TGTGCCAGCAGGCTAGCGCCCACACTTGCAGATGAGCAGTTCTTC. The chain recombines TRBV11-2 with TRBJ2-1, with D perhaps matching TRBD2 (6 bases). Germline-derived CDR1 and CDR2 are SGHAT and FQNNGV. The germline V and J ends were trimmed by 6 bases and 8 bases, with 20 bases remaining between them. There are 15 residues in the CDR3.